Below, one T cell receptor beta chain is given with its context. Profiling relied on immunoSEQ multiplex PCR, and the TCRdb table lists in-frame clones only, not all of them. The repertoire includes some 150,000 clones, just over 95% of them detected once, and over 0.9% sits in the top ten. This specimen comes from a study of control samples from healthy donors and cancer patients. From germline, CDR1 is MDHEN and CDR2 SYDVKM. CDR3 size: 16 residues. V lost 5 bases, J lost 0 bases, and 6 bases stayed unmatched. V gene TRBV28 combines with J gene TRBJ1-5, with 8 nucleotides matching TRBD1. Sequences were obtained from blood. The clonotype was recovered from a woman aged 25 to 45 in good health. CDR3 region: CASSTGQDNSNQPQHF. The CDR3 region has the DNA TGTGCCAGCAGTACGGGACAGGACAATAGCAATCAGCCCCAGCATTTT.